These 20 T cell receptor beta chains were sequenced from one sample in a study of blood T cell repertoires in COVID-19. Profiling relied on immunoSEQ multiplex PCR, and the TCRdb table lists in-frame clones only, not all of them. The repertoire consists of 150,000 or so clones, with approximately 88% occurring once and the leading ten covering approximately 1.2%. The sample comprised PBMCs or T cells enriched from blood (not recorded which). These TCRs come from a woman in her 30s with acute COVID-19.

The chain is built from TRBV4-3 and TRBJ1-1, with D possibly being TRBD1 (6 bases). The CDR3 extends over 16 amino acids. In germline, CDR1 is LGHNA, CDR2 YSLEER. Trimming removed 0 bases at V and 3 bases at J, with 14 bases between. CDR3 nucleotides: TGCGCCAGCAGCCAAGATCGACAGGCTGGGGACACTGAAGCTTTCTTT. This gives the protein CASSQDRQAGDTEAFF.

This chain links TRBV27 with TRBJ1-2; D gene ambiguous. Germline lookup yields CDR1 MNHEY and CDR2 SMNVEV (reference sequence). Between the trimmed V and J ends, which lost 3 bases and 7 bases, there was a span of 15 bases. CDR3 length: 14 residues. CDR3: CASSLRTPAGGYTF. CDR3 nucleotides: TGTGCCAGCAGTTTGAGGACGCCGGCGGGTGGCTACACCTTC.

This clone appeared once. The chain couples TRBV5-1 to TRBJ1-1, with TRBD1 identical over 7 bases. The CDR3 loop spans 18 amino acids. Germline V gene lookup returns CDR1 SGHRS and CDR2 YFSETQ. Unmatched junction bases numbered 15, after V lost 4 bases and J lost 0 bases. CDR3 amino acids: CASSPGSWTGEMNTEAFF. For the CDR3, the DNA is TGCGCCAGCAGCCCGGGGAGTTGGACAGGAGAAATGAACACTGAAGCTTTCTTT.

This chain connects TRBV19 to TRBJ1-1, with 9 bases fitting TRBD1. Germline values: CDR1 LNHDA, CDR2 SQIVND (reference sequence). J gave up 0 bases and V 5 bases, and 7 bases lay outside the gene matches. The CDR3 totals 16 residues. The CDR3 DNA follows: TGTGCCAGTAGTTCGGACAGGGGTGGGGTGAACACTGAAGCTTTCTTT. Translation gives CASSSDRGGVNTEAFF.

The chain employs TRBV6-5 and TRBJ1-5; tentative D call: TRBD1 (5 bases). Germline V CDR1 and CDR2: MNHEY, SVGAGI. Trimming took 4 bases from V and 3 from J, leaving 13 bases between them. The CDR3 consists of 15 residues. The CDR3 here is CASSSARGDNQPQHF. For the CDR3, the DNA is TGTGCCAGCAGTTCCGCGCGGGGGGACAATCAGCCCCAGCATTTT.

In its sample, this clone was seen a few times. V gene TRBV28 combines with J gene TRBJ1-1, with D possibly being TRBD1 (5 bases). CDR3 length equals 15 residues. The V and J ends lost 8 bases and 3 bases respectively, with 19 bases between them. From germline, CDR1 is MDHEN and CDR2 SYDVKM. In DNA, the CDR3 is TGTGCCAGCCCCCCGACGGAGGGGCGGGACACTGAAGCTTTCTTT. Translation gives CASPPTEGRDTEAFF.

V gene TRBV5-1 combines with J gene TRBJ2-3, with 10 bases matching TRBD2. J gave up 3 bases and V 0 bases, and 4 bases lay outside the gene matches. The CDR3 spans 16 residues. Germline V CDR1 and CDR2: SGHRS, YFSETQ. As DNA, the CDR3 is TGCGCCAGCAGCTTGGAGGTAGCGGGAGGAACAGATACGCAGTATTTT. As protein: CASSLEVAGGTDTQYF.

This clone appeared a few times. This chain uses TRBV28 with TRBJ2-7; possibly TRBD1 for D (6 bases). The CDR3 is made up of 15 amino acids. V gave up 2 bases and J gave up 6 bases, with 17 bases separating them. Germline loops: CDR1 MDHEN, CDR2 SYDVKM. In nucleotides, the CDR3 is TGTGCCAGCAGTTTAATGGGTTCAGGGGCTCGCGAGCAGTACTTC. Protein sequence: CASSLMGSGAREQYF.

The CDR3: CASSLGPGSNEKLFF. The CDR3 nucleotides are TGTGCCAGCAGTTTAGGGCCAGGTTCTAATGAAAAACTGTTTTTT. The chain combines TRBV27 with TRBJ1-4, with D hard to call. Germline CDR1 and CDR2: MNHEY and SMNVEV (reference sequence). This CDR3 has 15 residues. V lost 2 bases to trimming and J lost 3 bases, with 10 bases between them.

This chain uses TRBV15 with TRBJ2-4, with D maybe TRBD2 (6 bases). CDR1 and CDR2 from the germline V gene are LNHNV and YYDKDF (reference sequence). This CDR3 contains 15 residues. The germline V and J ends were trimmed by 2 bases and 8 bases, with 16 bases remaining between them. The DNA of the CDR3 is TGTGCCACCAGCAGATCAGGGAGCGGGCTGGACATTCAGTACTTC. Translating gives CATSRSGSGLDIQYF.

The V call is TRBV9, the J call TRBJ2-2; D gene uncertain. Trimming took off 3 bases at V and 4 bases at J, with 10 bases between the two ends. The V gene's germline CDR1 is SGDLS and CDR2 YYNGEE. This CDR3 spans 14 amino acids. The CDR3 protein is CASSAVYPTGELFF. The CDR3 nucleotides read TGTGCCAGCAGCGCGGTTTACCCCACCGGGGAGCTGTTTTTT.

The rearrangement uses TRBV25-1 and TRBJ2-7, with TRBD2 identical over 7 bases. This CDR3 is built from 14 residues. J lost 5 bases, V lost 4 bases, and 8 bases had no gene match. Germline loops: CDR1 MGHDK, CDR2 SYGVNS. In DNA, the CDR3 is TGTGCCAGCAGTGGTTGGCTGGGGGGGAACGAGCAGTACTTC. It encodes CASSGWLGGNEQYF.

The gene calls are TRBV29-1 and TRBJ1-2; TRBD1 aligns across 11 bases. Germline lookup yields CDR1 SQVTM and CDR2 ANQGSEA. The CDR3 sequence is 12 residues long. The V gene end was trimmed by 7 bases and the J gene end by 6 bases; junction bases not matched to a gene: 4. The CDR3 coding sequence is TGCAGCGGACGGACAGGGGGCGATGGCTACACCTTC. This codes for CSGRTGGDGYTF.

CDR3 coding DNA: TGTGCCAGCAGCTCGATAGTTGGTGAGCAGTTCTTC. Protein sequence: CASSSIVGEQFF. The rearrangement joins TRBV7-3 to TRBJ2-1; D is unclear. CDR1 SGHTA and CDR2 FQGTGA come from the germline V gene. CDR3 length equals 12 residues. Trimming shortened V by 4 bases and J by 9 bases, and 10 bases separated the two germline ends.

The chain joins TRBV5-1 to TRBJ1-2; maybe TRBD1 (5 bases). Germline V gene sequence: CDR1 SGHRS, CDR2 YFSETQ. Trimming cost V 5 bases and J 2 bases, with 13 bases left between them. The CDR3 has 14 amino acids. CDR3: CASRPSAGNYGYTF. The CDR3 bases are TGCGCCAGCAGACCATCGGCAGGGAACTATGGCTACACCTTC.

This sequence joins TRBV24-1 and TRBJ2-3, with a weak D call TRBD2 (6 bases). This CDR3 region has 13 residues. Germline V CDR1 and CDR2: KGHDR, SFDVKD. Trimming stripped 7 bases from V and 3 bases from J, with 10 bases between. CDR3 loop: CATSWGTTDTQYF. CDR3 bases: TGTGCCACCAGCTGGGGGACTACAGATACGCAGTATTTT.

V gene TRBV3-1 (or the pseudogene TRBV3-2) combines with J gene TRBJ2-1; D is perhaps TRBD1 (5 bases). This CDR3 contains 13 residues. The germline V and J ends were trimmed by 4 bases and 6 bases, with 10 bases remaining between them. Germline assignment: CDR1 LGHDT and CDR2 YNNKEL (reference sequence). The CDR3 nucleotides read TGTGCCAGCAGCCCCAGGGAAGTCAATGAGCAGTTCTTC. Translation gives CASSPREVNEQFF.

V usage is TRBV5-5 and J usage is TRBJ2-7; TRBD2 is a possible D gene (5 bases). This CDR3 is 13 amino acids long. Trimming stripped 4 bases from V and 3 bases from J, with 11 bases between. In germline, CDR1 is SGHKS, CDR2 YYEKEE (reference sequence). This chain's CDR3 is CASSLDYVYEQYF. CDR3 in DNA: TGTGCCAGCAGCCTAGACTACGTCTACGAGCAGTACTTC. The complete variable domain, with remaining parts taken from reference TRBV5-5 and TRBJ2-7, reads DAGVTQSPTHLIKTRGQQVTLRCSPISGHKSVSWYQQVLGQGPQFIFQYYEKEERGRGNFPDRFSARQFPNYSSELNVNALLLGDSALYLCASSLDYVYEQYFGPGTRLTVT.

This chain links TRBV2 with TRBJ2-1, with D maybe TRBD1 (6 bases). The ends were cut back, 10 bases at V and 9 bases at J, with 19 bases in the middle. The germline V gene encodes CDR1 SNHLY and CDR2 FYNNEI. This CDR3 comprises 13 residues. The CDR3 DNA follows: TGTGCCACCGGGGAACAGGGAACGGGTGAGCAGTTCTTC. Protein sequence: CATGEQGTGEQFF.

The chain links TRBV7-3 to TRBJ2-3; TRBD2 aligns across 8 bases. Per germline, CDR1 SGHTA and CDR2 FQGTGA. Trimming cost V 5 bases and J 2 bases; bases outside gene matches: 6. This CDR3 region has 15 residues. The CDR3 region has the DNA TGTGCCAGCAGCCGAACTAGCGGATACACAGATACGCAGTATTTT. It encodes CASSRTSGYTDTQYF.